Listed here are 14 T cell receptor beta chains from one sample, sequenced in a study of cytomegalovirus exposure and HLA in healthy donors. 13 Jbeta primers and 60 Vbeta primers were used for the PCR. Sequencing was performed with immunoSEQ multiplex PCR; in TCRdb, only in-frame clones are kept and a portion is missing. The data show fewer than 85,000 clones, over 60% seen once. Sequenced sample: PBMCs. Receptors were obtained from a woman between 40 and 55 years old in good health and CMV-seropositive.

Here the CDR3 reads CASTSRGTGNTIYF. The CDR3 nucleotides are TGTGCCAGCACTTCCAGGGGTACTGGAAACACCATATATTTT. This sequence joins TRBV6-5 and TRBJ1-3, with a weak D call TRBD1 (6 bases). CDR1 and CDR2 from the germline V gene are MNHEY and SVGAGI. The CDR3 spans 14 residues. V was clipped by 7 bases and J by 2 bases, with 12 bases between them.

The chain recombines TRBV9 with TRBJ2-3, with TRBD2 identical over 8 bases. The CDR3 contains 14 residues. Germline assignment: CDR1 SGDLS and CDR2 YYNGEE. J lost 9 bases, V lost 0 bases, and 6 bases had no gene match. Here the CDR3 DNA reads TGTGCCAGCAGCGTAGGTTCGACTAGCGAGACGCAGTATTTT. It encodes CASSVGSTSETQYF. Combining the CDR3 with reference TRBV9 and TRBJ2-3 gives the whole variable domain DSGVTQTPKHLITATGQRVTLRCSPRSGDLSVYWYQQSLDQGLQFLIQYYNGEERAKGNILERFSAQQFPDLHSELNLSSLELGDSALYFCASSVGSTSETQYFGPGTRLTVL.

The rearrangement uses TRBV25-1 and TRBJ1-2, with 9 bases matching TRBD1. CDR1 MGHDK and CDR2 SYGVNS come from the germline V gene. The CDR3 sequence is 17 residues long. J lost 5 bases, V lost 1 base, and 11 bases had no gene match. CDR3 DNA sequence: TGTGCCAGCAGTGAATCATTGACAGGGGGGTCCTCTTATGGCTACACCTTC. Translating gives CASSESLTGGSSYGYTF.

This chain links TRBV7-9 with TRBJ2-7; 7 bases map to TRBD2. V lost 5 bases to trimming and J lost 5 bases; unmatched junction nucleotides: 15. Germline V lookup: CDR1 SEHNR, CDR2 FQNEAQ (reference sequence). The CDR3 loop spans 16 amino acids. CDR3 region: CASSPTRSGTTDEQYF. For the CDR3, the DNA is TGTGCCAGCAGCCCCACCAGGAGCGGGACGACTGACGAGCAGTACTTC. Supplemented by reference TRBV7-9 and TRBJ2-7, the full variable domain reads DTGVSQNPRHKITKRGQNVTFRCDPISEHNRLYWYRQTLGQGPEFLTYFQNEAQLEKSRLLSDRFSAERPKGSFSTLEIQRTEQGDSAMYLCASSPTRSGTTDEQYFGPGTRLTVT.

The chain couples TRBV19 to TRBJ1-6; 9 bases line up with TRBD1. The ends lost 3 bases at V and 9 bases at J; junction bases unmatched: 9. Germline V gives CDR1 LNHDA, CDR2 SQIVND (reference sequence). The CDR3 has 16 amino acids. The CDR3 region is CASSILVGTGSSPLHF. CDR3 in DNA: TGTGCCAGTAGTATCTTAGTCGGGACAGGGAGTTCACCCCTCCACTTT.

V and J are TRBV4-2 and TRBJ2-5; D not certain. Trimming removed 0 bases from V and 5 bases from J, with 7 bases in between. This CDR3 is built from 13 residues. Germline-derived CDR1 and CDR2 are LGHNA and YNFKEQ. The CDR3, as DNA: TGTGCCAGCAGCCAAGATTATTTGGAGACCCAGTACTTC. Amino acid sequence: CASSQDYLETQYF.

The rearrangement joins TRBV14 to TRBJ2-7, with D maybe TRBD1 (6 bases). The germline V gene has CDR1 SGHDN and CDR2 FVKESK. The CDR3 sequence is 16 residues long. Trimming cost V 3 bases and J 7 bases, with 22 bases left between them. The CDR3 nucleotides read TGTGCCAGCAGCCAGCCCACTTGGCAGGGGCATCGGGAGCAGTACTTC. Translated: CASSQPTWQGHREQYF.

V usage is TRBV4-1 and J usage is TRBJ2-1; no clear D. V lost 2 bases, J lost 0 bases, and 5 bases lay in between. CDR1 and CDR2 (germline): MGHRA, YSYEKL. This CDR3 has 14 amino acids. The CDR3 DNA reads TGCGCCAGCAGCCAATCCTCCTCCTACAATGAGCAGTTCTTC. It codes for CASSQSSSYNEQFF.

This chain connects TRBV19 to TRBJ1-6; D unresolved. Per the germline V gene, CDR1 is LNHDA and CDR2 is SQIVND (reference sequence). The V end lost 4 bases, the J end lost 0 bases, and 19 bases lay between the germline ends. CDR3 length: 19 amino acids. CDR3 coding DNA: TGTGCCAGTAGTACCCGACCGGGAGGTTGGAGCTCCTATAATTCACCCCTCCACTTT. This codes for CASSTRPGGWSSYNSPLHF. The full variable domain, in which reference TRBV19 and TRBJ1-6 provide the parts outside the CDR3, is DGGITQSPKYLFRKEGQNVTLSCEQNLNHDAMYWYRQDPGQGLRLIYYSQIVNDFQKGDIAEGYSVSREKKESFPLTVTSAQKNPTAFYLCASSTRPGGWSSYNSPLHFGNGTRLTVT.

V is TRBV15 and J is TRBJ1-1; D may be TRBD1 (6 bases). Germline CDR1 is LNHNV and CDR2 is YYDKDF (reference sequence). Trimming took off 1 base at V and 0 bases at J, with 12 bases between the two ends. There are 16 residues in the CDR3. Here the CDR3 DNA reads TGTGCCACCAGCAGAGGGGTAACAGGGATGAACACTGAAGCTTTCTTT. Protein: CATSRGVTGMNTEAFF.

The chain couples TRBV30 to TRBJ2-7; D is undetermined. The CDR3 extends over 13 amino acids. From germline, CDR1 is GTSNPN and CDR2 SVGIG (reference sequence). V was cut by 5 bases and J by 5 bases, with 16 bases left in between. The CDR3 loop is CAWEKSGYHEQYF. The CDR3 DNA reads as TGTGCCTGGGAGAAATCGGGTTACCACGAGCAGTACTTC. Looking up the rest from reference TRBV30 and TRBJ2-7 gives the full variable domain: SQTIHQWPATLVQPVGSPLSLECTVEGTSNPNLYWYRQAAGRGLQLLFYSVGIGQISSEVPQNLSASRPQDRQFILSSKKLLLSDSGFYLCAWEKSGYHEQYFGPGTRLTVT.

The CDR3 region is CASWTGDSGNTIYF. The CDR3 region has the DNA TGTGCCAGCTGGACTGGGGACTCTGGAAACACCATATATTTT. V and J are TRBV27 and TRBJ1-3; no definite D call. The V end lost 8 bases, the J end lost 0 bases, and 11 bases lay between the germline ends. CDR1 MNHEY and CDR2 SMNVEV come from the germline V gene (reference sequence). The CDR3 spans 14 residues.

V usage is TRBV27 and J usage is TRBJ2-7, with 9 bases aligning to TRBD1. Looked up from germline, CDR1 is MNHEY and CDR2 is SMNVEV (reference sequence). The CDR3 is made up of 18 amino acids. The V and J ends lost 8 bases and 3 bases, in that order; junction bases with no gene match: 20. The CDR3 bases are TGTGCCAGCCTTCCGAGGATAACAGGGGGCGGTAATGTCTACGAGCAGTACTTC. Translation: CASLPRITGGGNVYEQYF.

CDR3 in DNA: TGTGCAAGTCGCCCGAATCCGGGACAGGGAGAGACCCAGTACTTC. Translation gives CASRPNPGQGETQYF. The V and J genes are TRBV12-2 and TRBJ2-5; the table's D gene call, TRBD1, was not cross checked with the DNA. TRBV12-2 is flagged as a pseudogene. The CDR3 has 15 amino acids.